This T cell receptor (beta chain) was sequenced in a study of blood T cell repertoires in COVID-19. Overall study context: The United States, Italy and Spain were the sources of the acute and convalescent COVID-19 samples. T cells, B-cell-depleted T cells, or PBMCs supplied cDNA or gDNA.

CDR1 and CDR2 (germline): SGHRS, YFSETQ. CDR3 length: 14 residues. J gave up 7 bases and V 6 bases, and 8 bases lay outside the gene matches. Authors' data handling: Estimation of nucleated cell counts relied on the amplification of reference gene primers. TCRdb keeps only in-frame clones here, not all; method: immunoSEQ multiplex PCR. V and J calls and clone size are those listed in that table; D and trimming were worked out from the DNA. The sample contains roughly 48,000 clones, approximately 80% of which appear only once. The V and J genes are TRBV5-1 and TRBJ2-7; 12 nucleotides align to TRBD1. Specimen: peripheral blood. The receptor was derived from a human donor with active or convalescent COVID-19. The donor label of this sample is uncertain. The CDR3 is CASIPGQGAREQYF. Written as DNA, the CDR3 is TGCGCCAGCATCCCGGGACAGGGGGCGAGGGAGCAGTACTTC.